These 10 T cell receptor beta chains were all obtained from the same sample, sequenced in a study of cytomegalovirus exposure and HLA in healthy donors. Amplification used 60 Vbeta primers and 13 Jbeta primers. Libraries were prepared by immunoSEQ multiplex PCR; TCRdb keeps only in-frame clonotypes and omits some of them. Of 200,000 or so clones in the sample, roughly 84% are singletons; the top ten hold about 1.5%. The sample taken for sequencing was PBMCs. The receptors shown here come from a man in his fifties or sixties in good health and CMV-seronegative.

V and J are TRBV5-1 and TRBJ1-3, with 8 bases identical to TRBD1. Germline V gives CDR1 SGHRS, CDR2 YFSETQ. This CDR3 has 16 residues. V shed 7 bases, J shed 3 bases, and the junction held 12 bases outside the gene matches. CDR3 sequence: CASRHDRQGSGNTIYF. CDR3 nucleotide sequence: TGCGCCAGCCGCCATGATAGACAGGGGAGTGGAAACACCATATATTTT.

The chain has TRBV7-9 and TRBJ2-4, with 7 bases aligning to TRBD1. The CDR3 sequence is 14 residues long. Germline values: CDR1 SEHNR, CDR2 FQNEAQ (reference sequence). Trimming removed 5 bases from V and 5 bases from J; junction bases left unmatched: 6. CDR3 region: CASSPPGQQNIQYF. In DNA form, the CDR3 reads TGTGCCAGCAGCCCCCCGGGACAGCAAAACATTCAGTACTTC.

In nucleotides, the CDR3 is TGTGCCAGCAGTTCACCGGGACAGGGGATATCTGAAGCTTTCTTT. Its protein is CASSSPGQGISEAFF. The chain links TRBV28 to TRBJ1-1; TRBD1 aligns across 10 bases. The CDR3 has 15 amino acids. Trimming cost V 4 bases and J 6 bases; bases outside gene matches: 8. Germline CDR1 is MDHEN and CDR2 is SYDVKM.

The rearrangement uses TRBV29-1 and TRBJ1-1; tentative D call: TRBD1 (6 bases). Trimming left V 6 bases short and J 0 bases short, with 14 bases between. Germline V gives CDR1 SQVTM, CDR2 ANQGSEA. This CDR3 comprises 14 residues. As DNA, the CDR3 is TGCAGCGTCGTCGAGCAGGGGATGAACACTGAAGCTTTCTTT. As protein: CSVVEQGMNTEAFF.

This rearrangement joins TRBV2 to TRBJ2-7; D perhaps matches TRBD2 (6 bases). The CDR3 loop spans 14 amino acids. Germline CDR1 SNHLY, CDR2 FYNNEI. V shed 1 base and J shed 1 base, with 8 bases lying between them. CDR3 region: CASSEVGGSYEQYF. The CDR3 bases are TGTGCCAGCAGTGAAGTTGGGGGGTCCTACGAGCAGTACTTC.

This chain connects TRBV2 to TRBJ2-5; 16 bases are a match to TRBD2. The J call may be incorrect, as the DNA end agrees better with TRBJ2-7. In germline, CDR1 is SNHLY, CDR2 FYNNEI. The CDR3 covers 16 residues. CDR3 loop: CAIKGLAGGRSYEQYF. CDR3 in DNA: TGTGCCATAAAGGGACTAGCGGGAGGGCGGTCCTACGAGCAGTACTTC.

V and J are TRBV5-4 and TRBJ1-3; no firm D call. The germline V gene has CDR1 SGHNT and CDR2 YYREEE (reference sequence). Trimming left V 0 bases short and J 2 bases short, with 6 bases between. The CDR3 covers 14 residues. CDR3 protein: CASSLGQTGNTIYF. For the CDR3, the DNA is TGTGCCAGCAGCTTGGGCCAGACTGGAAACACCATATATTTT.

This clone was counted once. V and J are TRBV6-1 and TRBJ2-7; 10 nucleotides agree with TRBD1. This CDR3 spans 15 amino acids. Unmatched junction bases numbered 7, after V lost 6 bases and J lost 2 bases. Germline CDR1 MNHNS, CDR2 SASEGT. This CDR3 reads CASRIDRGPTYEQYF. In DNA, the CDR3 is TGTGCCAGCAGGATCGACAGGGGGCCAACCTACGAGCAGTACTTC.

The chain joins TRBV29-1 to TRBJ1-2, with D unclear. CDR1 and CDR2 (germline): SQVTM, ANQGSEA. This CDR3 region has 12 residues. V gave up 7 bases and J gave up 6 bases, with 15 bases separating them. The CDR3 reads CSGEQRANGYTF. The CDR3 DNA reads as TGCAGCGGGGAACAGAGGGCGAATGGCTACACCTTC.

This chain links TRBV9 with TRBJ2-7; 7 bases line up with TRBD1. Trimming removed 2 bases from V and 5 bases from J; junction bases left unmatched: 13. CDR1 and CDR2 (germline): SGDLS, YYNGEE. The CDR3 loop spans 16 amino acids. The CDR3: CASSVTTSTGLHEQYF. CDR3 DNA: TGTGCCAGCAGCGTCACCACCTCGACAGGGCTCCACGAGCAGTACTTC.